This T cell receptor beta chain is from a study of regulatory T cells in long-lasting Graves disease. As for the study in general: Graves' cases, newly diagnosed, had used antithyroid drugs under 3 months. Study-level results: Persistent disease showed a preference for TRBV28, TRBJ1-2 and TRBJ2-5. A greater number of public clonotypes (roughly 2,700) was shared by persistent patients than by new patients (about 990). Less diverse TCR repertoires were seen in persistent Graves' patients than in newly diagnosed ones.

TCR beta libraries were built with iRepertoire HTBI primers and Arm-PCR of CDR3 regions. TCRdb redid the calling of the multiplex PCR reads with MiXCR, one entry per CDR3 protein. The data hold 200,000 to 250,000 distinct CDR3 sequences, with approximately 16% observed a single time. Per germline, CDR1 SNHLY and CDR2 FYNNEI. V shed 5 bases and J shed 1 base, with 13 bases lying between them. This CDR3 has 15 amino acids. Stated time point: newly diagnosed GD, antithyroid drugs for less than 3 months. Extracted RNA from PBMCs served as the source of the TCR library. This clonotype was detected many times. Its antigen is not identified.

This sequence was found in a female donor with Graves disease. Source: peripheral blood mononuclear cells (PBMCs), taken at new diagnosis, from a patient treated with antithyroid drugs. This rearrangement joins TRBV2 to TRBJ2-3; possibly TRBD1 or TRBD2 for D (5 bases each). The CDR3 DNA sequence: TGTGCCAGCAGTCCTCCGGGACCCCGCACAGATACGCAGTATTTT. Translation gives CASSPPGPRTDTQYF. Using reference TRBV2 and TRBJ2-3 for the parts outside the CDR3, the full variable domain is EPEVTQTPSHQVTQMGQEVILRCVPISNHLYFYWYRQILGQKVEFLVSFYNNEISEKSEIFDDQFSVERPDGSNFTLKIRSTKLEDSAMYFCASSPPGPRTDTQYFGPGTRLTVL.